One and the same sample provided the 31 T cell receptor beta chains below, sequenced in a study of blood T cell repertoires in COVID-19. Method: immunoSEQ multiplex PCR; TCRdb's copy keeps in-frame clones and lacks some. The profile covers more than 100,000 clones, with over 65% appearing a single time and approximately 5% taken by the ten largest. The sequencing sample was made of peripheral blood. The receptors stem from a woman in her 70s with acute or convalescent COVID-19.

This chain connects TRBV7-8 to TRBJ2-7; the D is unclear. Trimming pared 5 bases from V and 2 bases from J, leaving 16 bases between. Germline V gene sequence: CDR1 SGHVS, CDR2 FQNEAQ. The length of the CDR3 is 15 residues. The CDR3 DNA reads TGTGCCAGCAGCCGAGGAAAAAAGACTCCCTACGAGCAGTACTTC. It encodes CASSRGKKTPYEQYF.

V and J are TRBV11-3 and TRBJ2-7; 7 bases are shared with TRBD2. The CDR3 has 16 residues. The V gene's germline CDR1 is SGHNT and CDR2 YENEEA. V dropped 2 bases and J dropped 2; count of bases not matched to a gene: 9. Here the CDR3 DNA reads TGTGCCAGCAGCTTAAGTCCCAGCGGGGTACCCTACGAGCAGTACTTC. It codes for CASSLSPSGVPYEQYF.

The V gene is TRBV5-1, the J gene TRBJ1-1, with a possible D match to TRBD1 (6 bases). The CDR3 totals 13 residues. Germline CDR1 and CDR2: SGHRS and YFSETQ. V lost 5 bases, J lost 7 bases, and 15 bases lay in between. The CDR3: CASSLQGNGEAFF. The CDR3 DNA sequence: TGCGCCAGCAGTCTTCAGGGGAACGGTGAAGCTTTCTTT.

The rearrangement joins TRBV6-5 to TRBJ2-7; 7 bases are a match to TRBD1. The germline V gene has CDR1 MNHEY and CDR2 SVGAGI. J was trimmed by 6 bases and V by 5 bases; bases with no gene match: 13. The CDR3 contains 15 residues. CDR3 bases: TGTGCCAGCAGTACTCGGACAGGAGGTCAAACCGAGCAGTACTTC. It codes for CASSTRTGGQTEQYF.

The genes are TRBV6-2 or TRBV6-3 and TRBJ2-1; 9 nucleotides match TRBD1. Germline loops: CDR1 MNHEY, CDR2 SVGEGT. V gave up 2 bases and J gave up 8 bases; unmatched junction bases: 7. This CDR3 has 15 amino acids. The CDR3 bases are TGTGCCAGCAGTTACCGGGACAGGGTAGGGGATGAGCAGTTCTTC. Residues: CASSYRDRVGDEQFF.

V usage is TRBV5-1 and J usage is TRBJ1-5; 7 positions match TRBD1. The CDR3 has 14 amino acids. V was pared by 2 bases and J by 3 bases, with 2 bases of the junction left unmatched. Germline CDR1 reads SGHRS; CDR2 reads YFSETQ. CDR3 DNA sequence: TGCGCCAGCAGCTTACAGGGGCCCAATCAGCCCCAGCATTTT. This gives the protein CASSLQGPNQPQHF.

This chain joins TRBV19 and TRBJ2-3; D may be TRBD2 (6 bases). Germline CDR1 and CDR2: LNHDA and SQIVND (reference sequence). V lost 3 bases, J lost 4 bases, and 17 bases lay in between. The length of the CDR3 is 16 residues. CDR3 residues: CASSMRIRAGSDTQYF. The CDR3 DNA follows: TGTGCCAGTAGTATGAGGATCAGGGCGGGGTCAGATACGCAGTATTTT.

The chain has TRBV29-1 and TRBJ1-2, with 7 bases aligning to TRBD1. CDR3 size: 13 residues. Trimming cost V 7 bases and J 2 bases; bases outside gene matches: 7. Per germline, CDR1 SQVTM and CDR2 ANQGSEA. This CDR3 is CSARKTGNYGYTF. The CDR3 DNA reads TGCAGCGCCAGAAAGACAGGGAACTATGGCTACACCTTC.

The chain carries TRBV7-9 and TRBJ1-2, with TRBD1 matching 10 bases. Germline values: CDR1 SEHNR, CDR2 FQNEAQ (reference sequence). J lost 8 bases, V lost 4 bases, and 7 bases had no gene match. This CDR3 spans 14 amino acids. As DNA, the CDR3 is TGTGCCAGCAGCTCGGACAGGGGGTTGGGAGGCTACACCTTC. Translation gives CASSSDRGLGGYTF.

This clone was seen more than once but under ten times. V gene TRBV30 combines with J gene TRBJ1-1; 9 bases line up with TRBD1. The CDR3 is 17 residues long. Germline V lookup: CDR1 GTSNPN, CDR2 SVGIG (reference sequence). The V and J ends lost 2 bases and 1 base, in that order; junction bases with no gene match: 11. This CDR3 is CAWSLGQGREKNTEAFF. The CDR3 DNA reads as TGTGCCTGGAGTCTCGGACAGGGGCGAGAAAAGAACACTGAAGCTTTCTTT.

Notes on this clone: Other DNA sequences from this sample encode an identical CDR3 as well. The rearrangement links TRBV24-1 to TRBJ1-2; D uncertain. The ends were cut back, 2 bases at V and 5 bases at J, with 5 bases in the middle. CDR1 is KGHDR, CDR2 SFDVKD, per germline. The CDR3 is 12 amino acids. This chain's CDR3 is CATSDSGYGYTF. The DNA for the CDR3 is TGTGCCACCAGTGATTCGGGGTATGGCTACACCTTC.

CDR3 DNA sequence: TGTGCCAGCAGCTTAGAGCGAAGGTTACTTAACACTGAAGCTTTCTTT. Its protein is CASSLERRLLNTEAFF. The chain links TRBV7-2 to TRBJ1-1, with D unresolved. The V end lost 1 base, the J end lost 2 bases, and 14 bases lay between the germline ends. This CDR3 is built from 16 residues. Per germline, CDR1 SGHTA and CDR2 FQGNSA.

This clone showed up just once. The CDR3 DNA follows: TGTGCCAGCAGCTTGGGACAGGGGGCAGGGTATGGCTACACCTTC. This sequence encodes CASSLGQGAGYGYTF. This chain links TRBV7-9 with TRBJ1-2, with 12 bases aligning to TRBD1. CDR3 length: 15 amino acids. V lost 3 bases to trimming and J lost 5 bases; unmatched junction nucleotides: 4. Germline lookup yields CDR1 SEHNR and CDR2 FQNEAQ (reference sequence).

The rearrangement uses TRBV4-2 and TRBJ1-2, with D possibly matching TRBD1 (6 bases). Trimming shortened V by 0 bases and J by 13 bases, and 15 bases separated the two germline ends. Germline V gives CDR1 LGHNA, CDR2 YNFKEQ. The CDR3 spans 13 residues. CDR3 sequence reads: CASSQDGGQSGTF. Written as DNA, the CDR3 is TGTGCCAGCAGCCAAGACGGCGGACAGTCTGGCACCTTC.

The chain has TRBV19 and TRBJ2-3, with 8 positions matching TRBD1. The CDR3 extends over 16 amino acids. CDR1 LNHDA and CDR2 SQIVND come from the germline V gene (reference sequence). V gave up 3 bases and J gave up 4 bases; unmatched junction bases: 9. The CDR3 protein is CASSIGQGEWSDTQYF. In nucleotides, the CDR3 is TGTGCCAGTAGTATCGGACAGGGAGAGTGGTCAGATACGCAGTATTTT.

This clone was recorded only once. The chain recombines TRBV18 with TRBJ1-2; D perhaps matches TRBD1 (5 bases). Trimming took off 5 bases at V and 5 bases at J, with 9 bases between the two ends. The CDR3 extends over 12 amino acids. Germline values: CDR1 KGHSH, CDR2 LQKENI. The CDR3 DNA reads TGTGCCAGCTCATATCAGGGATATGGCTACACCTTC. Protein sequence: CASSYQGYGYTF.

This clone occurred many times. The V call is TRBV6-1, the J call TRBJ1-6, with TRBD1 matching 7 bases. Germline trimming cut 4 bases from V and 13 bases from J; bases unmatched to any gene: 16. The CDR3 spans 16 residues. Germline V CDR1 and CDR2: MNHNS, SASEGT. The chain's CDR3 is CASSGPGQTSVGPLHF. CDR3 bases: TGTGCCAGCAGTGGTCCGGGACAGACCTCAGTGGGGCCCCTCCACTTT.

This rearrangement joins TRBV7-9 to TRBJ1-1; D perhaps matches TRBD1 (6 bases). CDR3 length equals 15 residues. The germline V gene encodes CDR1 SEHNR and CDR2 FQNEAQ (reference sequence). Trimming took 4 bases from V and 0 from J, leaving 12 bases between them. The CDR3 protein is CASSSDSQMNTEAFF. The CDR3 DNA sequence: TGTGCCAGCAGCTCGGACAGCCAAATGAACACTGAAGCTTTCTTT.

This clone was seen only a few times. The DNA for the CDR3 is TGTGCCAGCAGCCAAGCCCACTATTCTCTCTACGAGCAGTACTTC. It specifies CASSQAHYSLYEQYF. V gene TRBV14 combines with J gene TRBJ2-7; D is uncertain. This CDR3 spans 15 amino acids. Between the trimmed V and J ends, which lost 1 base and 3 bases, there was a span of 13 bases. Germline CDR1 reads SGHDN; CDR2 reads FVKESK. The full variable domain, with the rest looked up from reference TRBV14 and TRBJ2-7, is EAGVTQFPSHSVIEKGQTVTLRCDPISGHDNLYWYRRVMGKEIKFLLHFVKESKQDESGMPNNRFLAERTGGTYSTLKVQPAELEDSGVYFCASSQAHYSLYEQYFGPGTRLTVT.

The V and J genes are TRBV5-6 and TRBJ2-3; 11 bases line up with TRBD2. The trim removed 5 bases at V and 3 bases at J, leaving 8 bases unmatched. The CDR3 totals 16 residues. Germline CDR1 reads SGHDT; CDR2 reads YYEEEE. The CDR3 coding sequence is TGTGCCAGCAGTCGGGGCGGGACTAGCGGAACAGATACGCAGTATTTT. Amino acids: CASSRGGTSGTDTQYF. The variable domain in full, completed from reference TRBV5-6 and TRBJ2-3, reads DAGVTQSPTHLIKTRGQQVTLRCSPKSGHDTVSWYQQALGQGPQFIFQYYEEEERQRGNFPDRFSGHQFPNYSSELNVNALLLGDSALYLCASSRGGTSGTDTQYFGPGTRLTVL.

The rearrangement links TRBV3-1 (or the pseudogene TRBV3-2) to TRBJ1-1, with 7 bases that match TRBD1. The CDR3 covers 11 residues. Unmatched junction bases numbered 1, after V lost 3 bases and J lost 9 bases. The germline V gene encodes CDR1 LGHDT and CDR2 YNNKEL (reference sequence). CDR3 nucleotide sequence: TGTGCCAGCAGCCAGACAGGGAAAGCTTTCTTT. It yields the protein CASSQTGKAFF.

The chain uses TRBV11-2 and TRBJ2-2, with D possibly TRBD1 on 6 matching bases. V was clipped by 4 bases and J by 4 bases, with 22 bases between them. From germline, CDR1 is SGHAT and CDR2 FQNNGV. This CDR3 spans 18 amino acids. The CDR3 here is CASSSFAQGGSSTGELFF. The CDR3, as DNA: TGTGCCAGCAGCTCCTTCGCTCAAGGGGGTAGTAGCACCGGGGAGCTGTTTTTT.

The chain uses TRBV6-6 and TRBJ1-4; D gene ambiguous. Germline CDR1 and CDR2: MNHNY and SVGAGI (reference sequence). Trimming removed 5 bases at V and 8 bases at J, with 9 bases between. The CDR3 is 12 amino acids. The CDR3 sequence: CASSLSGEKLFF. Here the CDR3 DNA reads TGTGCCAGCAGTCTGAGCGGGGAAAAACTGTTTTTT.

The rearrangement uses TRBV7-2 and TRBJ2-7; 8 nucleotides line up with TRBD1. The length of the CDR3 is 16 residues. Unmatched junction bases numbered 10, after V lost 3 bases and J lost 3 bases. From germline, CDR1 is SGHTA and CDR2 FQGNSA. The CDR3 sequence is CASSFSSQGAIYEQYF. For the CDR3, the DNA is TGTGCCAGCAGCTTTAGCTCTCAGGGGGCTATCTACGAGCAGTACTTC.

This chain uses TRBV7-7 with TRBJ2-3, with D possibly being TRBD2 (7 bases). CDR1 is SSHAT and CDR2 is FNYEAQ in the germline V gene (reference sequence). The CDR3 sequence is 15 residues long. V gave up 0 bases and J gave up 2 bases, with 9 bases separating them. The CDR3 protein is CASSLAGGPTDTQYF. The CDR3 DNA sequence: TGTGCCAGCAGCTTAGCCGGGGGGCCCACAGATACGCAGTATTTT. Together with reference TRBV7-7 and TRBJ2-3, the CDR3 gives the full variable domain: GAGVSQSPRYKVTKRGQDVTLRCDPISSHATLYWYQQALGQGPEFLTYFNYEAQPDKSGLPSDRFSAERPEGSISTLTIQRTEQRDSAMYRCASSLAGGPTDTQYFGPGTRLTVL.

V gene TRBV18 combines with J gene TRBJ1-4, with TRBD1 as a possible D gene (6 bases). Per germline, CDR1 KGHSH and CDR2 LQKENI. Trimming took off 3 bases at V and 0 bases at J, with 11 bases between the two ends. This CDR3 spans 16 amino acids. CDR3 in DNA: TGTGCCAGCTCACCCCAACAGGGAGCAACTAATGAAAAACTGTTTTTT. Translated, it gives CASSPQQGATNEKLFF.

The CDR3 is CASSSLGRLEAFF. The CDR3 DNA follows: TGTGCCAGCAGCTCCCTTGGCCGACTTGAAGCTTTCTTT. This chain connects TRBV7-9 to TRBJ1-1; D is uncertain. Trimming shortened V by 4 bases and J by 7 bases, and 13 bases separated the two germline ends. Per germline, CDR1 SEHNR and CDR2 FQNEAQ (reference sequence). CDR3 length: 13 amino acids. Based on the CDR3 plus reference TRBV7-9 and TRBJ1-1, the full variable domain is DTGVSQNPRHKITKRGQNVTFRCDPISEHNRLYWYRQTLGQGPEFLTYFQNEAQLEKSRLLSDRFSAERPKGSFSTLEIQRTEQGDSAMYLCASSSLGRLEAFFGQGTRLTVV.

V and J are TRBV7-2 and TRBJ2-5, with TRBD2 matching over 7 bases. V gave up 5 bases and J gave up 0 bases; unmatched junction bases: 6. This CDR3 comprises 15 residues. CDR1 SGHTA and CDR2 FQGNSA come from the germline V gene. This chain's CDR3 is CASSLTGTNQETQYF. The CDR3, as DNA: TGTGCCAGCAGCCTAACCGGGACTAACCAAGAGACCCAGTACTTC.

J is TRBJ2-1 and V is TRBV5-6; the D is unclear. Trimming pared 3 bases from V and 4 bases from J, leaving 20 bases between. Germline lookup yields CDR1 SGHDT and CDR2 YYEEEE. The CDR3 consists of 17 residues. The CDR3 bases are TGTGCCAGCAGCTCCAGGTACTGGCAAAGCAATTACAATGAGCAGTTCTTC. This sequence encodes CASSSRYWQSNYNEQFF.

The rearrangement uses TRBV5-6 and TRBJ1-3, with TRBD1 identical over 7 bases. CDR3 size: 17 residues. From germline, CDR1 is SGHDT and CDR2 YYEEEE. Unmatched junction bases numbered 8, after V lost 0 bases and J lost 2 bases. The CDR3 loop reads CASSLAYMGTAGNTIYF. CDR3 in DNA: TGTGCCAGCAGCTTGGCCTATATGGGGACAGCTGGAAACACCATATATTTT.

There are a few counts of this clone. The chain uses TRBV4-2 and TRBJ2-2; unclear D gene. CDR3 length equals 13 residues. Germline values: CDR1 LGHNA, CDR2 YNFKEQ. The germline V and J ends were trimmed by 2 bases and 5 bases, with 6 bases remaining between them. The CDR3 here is CASSQPETGELFF. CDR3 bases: TGTGCCAGCAGCCAACCAGAAACCGGGGAGCTGTTTTTT.